This TCR beta chain was sequenced during a study of T cell clonality in common variable immunodeficiency. The repertoire was sequenced with immunoSEQ multiplex PCR; TCRdb's copy has only in-frame clones and lacks some. Recorded here are about 50,000 clones, with no singletons, and the ten leading clones hold just over 2%. Each donor provided about 4.5 to 9 ml of heparinized whole blood. Findings and caveats of the study: T cell subpopulation sequencing would be needed to explain CVID clonality. Links between repertoire features and CVID complications were heterogeneity-limited. Fewer deletions and N-nucleotide insertions were reportedly seen in common variable immunodeficiency TCR beta sequences.

A remark on this clone: Its antigen is undetermined. Read sequence stops 3 residues before the CDR3 end, and the germline J gene provides the missing end.

V lost 1 base and J lost 7, with 11 bases in between. Per the germline V gene, CDR1 is SGHAT and CDR2 is FQNNGV. This CDR3 has 15 amino acids. Sequenced: peripheral blood mononuclear cells. The chain employs TRBV11-2 and TRBJ1-6, with a weak D call TRBD1 (5 bases). The clonotype originates from a person between 18 and 69 years old in good health. Incomplete CDR3 DNA: TGTGCCAGCAGCTTAGGTGGGGGGGGGAATTCACCC. It encodes CASSLGGGGNSP. The whole CDR3 protein is CASSLGGGGNSPLHF. The full variable domain, completed using reference TRBV11-2 and TRBJ1-6, is EAGVAQSPRYKIIEKRQSVAFWCNPISGHATLYWYQQILGQGPKLLIQFQNNGVVDDSQLPKDRFSAERLKGVDSTLKIQPAKLEDSAVYLCASSLGGGGNSPLHFGNGTRLTVT.